Following are 26 T cell receptor beta chains from one sample sequenced in a study of T cells in Graves' hyperthyroidism and ophthalmopathy. Amplified TCR beta CDR3 regions derived from RNA transcripts. With the HTBI primer set, the TCR CDR3 went through a first round of RT-PCR. TCRdb processed the multiplex PCR reads anew with MiXCR; each CDR3 protein has one entry. The table includes approximately 510,000 distinct CDR3 sequences, approximately 49% detected once. Input material: peripheral blood or thyroid tissue (not recorded which). The receptors here all came from an adult woman with Graves' disease, either hyperthyroidism or ophthalmopathy (not recorded which).

In this sample, this clonotype turned up many times. This chain links TRBV20-1 with TRBJ1-1, with unresolved D. From germline, CDR1 is DFQATT and CDR2 SNEGSKA (reference sequence). The V end was cut by 0 bases, the J end by 1 base, with 6 bases between. The length of the CDR3 is 13 residues. DNA of the CDR3: TGCAGTGCTAGAGAAGACGGGAACACTGAAGCTTTCTTT. Translation: CSAREDGNTEAFF.

The chain is built from TRBV28 and TRBJ2-7; D remains ambiguous. CDR1 is MDHEN, CDR2 SYDVKM, per germline. Trimming removed 4 bases at V and 5 bases at J, with 12 bases between. There are 13 residues in the CDR3. CDR3 in amino acids: CASSSTPLDEQYF. Here the CDR3 DNA reads TGTGCCAGCAGTTCCACCCCTCTGGACGAGCAGTACTTC.

This clonotype has at least ten counts. V is TRBV7-2 and J is TRBJ1-4; D is unresolved. This CDR3 contains 13 residues. The V gene's germline CDR1 is SGHTA and CDR2 FQGNSA. V was trimmed by 5 bases and J by 8 bases, leaving 12 bases between them. The CDR3 DNA follows: TGTGCCAGCAGCCGCGTATTTGGAGAAAAACTGTTTTTT. Translated, it gives CASSRVFGEKLFF.

The chain combines TRBV3-2 with TRBJ2-2. TRBV3-2 has pseudogene status. This CDR3 comprises 13 residues. In DNA form, the CDR3 reads TGTGCCAGCAGCCCTAGATACACCGGGGAGCTGTTTTTT. Translating gives CASSPRYTGELFF.

The gene calls are TRBV5-1 and TRBJ1-2; 12 nucleotides line up with TRBD1. The J segment lost 7 bases and the V segment lost 2 bases, leaving 6 bases of the junction unmatched. Per the germline V gene, CDR1 is SGHRS and CDR2 is YFSETQ. The CDR3 extends over 15 amino acids. CDR3 sequence (DNA): TGCGCCAGCAGCTTTGGCGGGACAGGGGGCGCTGGCTACACCTTC. As protein: CASSFGGTGGAGYTF.

The V call is TRBV7-2, the J call TRBJ2-5; 13 nucleotides match TRBD2. The ends lost 2 bases at V and 3 bases at J; junction bases unmatched: 12. Germline CDR1 SGHTA, CDR2 FQGNSA. The CDR3 is 19 amino acids. CDR3 bases: TGTGCCAGCAGCTTACCGACTAGCGGGAGGCGGAGAGTGGAAGAGACCCAGTACTTC. This gives the protein CASSLPTSGRRRVEETQYF.

The chain carries TRBV5-1 and TRBJ1-1, with TRBD1 identical over 7 bases. The J segment lost 6 bases and the V segment lost 4 bases, leaving 9 bases of the junction unmatched. The CDR3 length is 14 residues. Per germline, CDR1 SGHRS and CDR2 YFSETQ. The chain's CDR3 is CASSAQGRGPEAFF. CDR3 DNA: TGCGCCAGCAGCGCACAGGGGCGCGGGCCTGAAGCTTTCTTT.

At least ten counts were recorded for this clonotype. This chain uses TRBV20-1 with TRBJ2-5; TRBD2 matches at 11 bases. Losses at the gene ends were 1 base for V and 5 bases for J; bases not matched to a gene: 6. The CDR3 loop spans 15 amino acids. CDR1 and CDR2 (germline): DFQATT, SNEGSKA (reference sequence). CDR3 amino acids: CSARAASGRRETQYF. DNA of the CDR3: TGCAGTGCTAGAGCGGCTAGCGGGAGGCGGGAGACCCAGTACTTC.

The chain combines TRBV19 with TRBJ1-5; maybe TRBD1 (5 bases). Trimming took 6 bases from V and 5 from J, leaving 11 bases between them. The germline V gene has CDR1 LNHDA and CDR2 SQIVND (reference sequence). This CDR3 spans 13 amino acids. The CDR3 sequence is CASSSGTDQPQHF. The CDR3 bases are TGTGCCAGTAGCTCTGGGACCGATCAGCCCCAGCATTTT.

This clonotype was detected many times. The CDR3 DNA sequence: TGCAGCGTTGGCGCAGGGGGGGCAGAGCAGTACTTC. Translating gives CSVGAGGAEQYF. The chain couples TRBV29-1 to TRBJ2-7; D may be TRBD1 or TRBD2 (7 bases each). Germline V gene sequence: CDR1 SQVTM, CDR2 ANQGSEA. V lost 4 bases, J lost 7 bases, and 14 bases lay in between. The CDR3 loop spans 12 amino acids.

This rearrangement joins TRBV7-1 to TRBJ2-7, with TRBD1 as a possible D gene (6 bases). Being an ORF, TRBV7-1 has a function that is uncertain. CDR3 length: 13 amino acids. V was trimmed by 8 bases and J by 3 bases, leaving 14 bases between them. The CDR3 protein is CASAQTGLYEQYF. The CDR3, as DNA: TGTGCCAGCGCTCAGACAGGCCTCTACGAGCAGTACTTC.

This clonotype was seen ten or more times. The chain is built from TRBV12-3 or TRBV12-4 and TRBJ1-2; possible D gene TRBD1, 5 bases. This CDR3 spans 15 amino acids. The ends were cut back, 2 bases at V and 4 bases at J, with 14 bases in the middle. Written as DNA, the CDR3 is TGTGCCAGCAGTTTATTCCCCGACAGCAGCTATGGCTACACCTTC. Its protein is CASSLFPDSSYGYTF.

V usage is TRBV9 and J usage is TRBJ1-4; 9 bases align to TRBD1. This CDR3 region has 15 residues. Germline CDR1 is SGDLS and CDR2 is YYNGEE. The V segment lost 4 bases and the J segment 7 bases; nucleotides outside the gene matches: 8. The CDR3 protein is CASSQGQGVSEKLFF. CDR3 DNA: TGTGCCAGCAGCCAGGGACAGGGTGTTAGTGAAAAACTGTTTTTT.

The chain uses TRBV15 and TRBJ1-5; a weak D match, TRBD1 (5 bases). The V gene's germline CDR1 is LNHNV and CDR2 YYDKDF (reference sequence). V lost 3 bases and J 5 bases, leaving 14 bases between the germline ends. The CDR3 consists of 15 residues. This chain's CDR3 is CATSRPGGSDQPQHF. As DNA, the CDR3 is TGTGCCACCAGCAGGCCCGGGGGGTCGGATCAGCCCCAGCATTTT.

This clonotype was found many times. The chain uses TRBV5-5 and TRBJ1-1; the match to TRBD1 covers 10 bases. This CDR3 contains 15 residues. The V gene's germline CDR1 is SGHKS and CDR2 YYEKEE (reference sequence). V was clipped by 6 bases and J by 5 bases; unmatched bases: 10. In DNA form, the CDR3 reads TGTGCCAGCATTCCCCTGACAGGGGGCGAAACTGAAGCTTTCTTT. Its protein product is CASIPLTGGETEAFF.

This clonotype was recorded many times. This chain connects TRBV20-1 to TRBJ1-5, with D possibly matching TRBD1 (5 bases). The CDR3 has 15 residues. The V gene's germline CDR1 is DFQATT and CDR2 SNEGSKA (reference sequence). Trimming removed 0 bases at V and 2 bases at J, with 11 bases between. Here the CDR3 reads CSARDRVRGNQPQHF. CDR3 nucleotide sequence: TGCAGTGCTAGAGATCGAGTCAGGGGCAATCAGCCCCAGCATTTT.

The chain links TRBV7-6 to TRBJ1-5; TRBD1 is a possible D gene (5 bases). The CDR3 runs 13 residues. V was clipped by 0 bases and J by 8 bases, with 8 bases between them. Germline V CDR1 and CDR2: SGHVS, FNYEAQ. The CDR3 protein is CASSLAPGEPQHF. The CDR3 DNA is TGTGCCAGCAGCTTAGCGCCGGGGGAGCCCCAGCATTTT.

The chain couples TRBV20-1 to TRBJ1-6, with D unresolved. This CDR3 spans 13 amino acids. The germline V gene has CDR1 DFQATT and CDR2 SNEGSKA (reference sequence). Trimming pared 4 bases from V and 12 bases from J, leaving 16 bases between. CDR3 nucleotides: TGCAGTGCTACACCTCCAGGATCCCGACCCCTCCACTTT. This sequence encodes CSATPPGSRPLHF.

At least ten counts were recorded for this clonotype. This chain joins TRBV5-1 and TRBJ2-2; TRBD2 is a possible D gene (6 bases). Trimming stripped 7 bases from V and 4 bases from J, with 14 bases between. The V gene's germline CDR1 is SGHRS and CDR2 YFSETQ. The CDR3 covers 14 residues. The CDR3 sequence is CASDREPLTGELFF. In DNA, the CDR3 is TGCGCCAGCGATCGGGAGCCCCTCACCGGGGAGCTGTTTTTT.

The gene calls are TRBV15 and TRBJ2-7, with 7 positions matching TRBD1. This CDR3 has 15 residues. Germline V gives CDR1 LNHNV, CDR2 YYDKDF (reference sequence). Trimming removed 4 bases from V and 3 bases from J; junction bases left unmatched: 9. CDR3 nucleotide sequence: TGTGCCACCAGCACGCGACAGGGTGTGAACTACGAGCAGTACTTC. It is translated as CATSTRQGVNYEQYF.

The CDR3 region has the DNA TGTGCCACCACCTCGGACAGGGAGAACACTGAAGCTTTCTTT. It codes for CATTSDRENTEAFF. This chain joins TRBV25-1 and TRBJ1-1; 8 bases line up with TRBD1. Trimming cost V 10 bases and J 1 base; bases outside gene matches: 8. Germline V gene data show CDR1 as MGHDK and CDR2 as SYGVNS. This CDR3 is built from 14 residues. Using reference TRBV25-1 and TRBJ1-1 for the parts outside the CDR3, the full variable domain is EADIYQTPRYLVIGTGKKITLECSQTMGHDKMYWYQQDPGMELHLIHYSYGVNSTEKGDLSSESTVSRIRTEHFPLTLESARPSHTSQYLCATTSDRENTEAFFGQGTRLTVV.

The rearrangement joins TRBV2 to TRBJ2-2; D remains unclear. The CDR3 totals 15 residues. Germline CDR1 SNHLY, CDR2 FYNNEI. V shed 5 bases and J shed 1 base, with 11 bases lying between them. CDR3 nucleotides: TGTGCCAGCAGTTACGACGACCGGAACACCGGGGAGCTGTTTTTT. Amino acid sequence: CASSYDDRNTGELFF.

Points on this clonotype: With a much larger clone just one base away, this may be a read error. The chain employs TRBV20-1 and TRBJ2-7, with 7 bases identical to TRBD1. CDR3 length: 14 amino acids. The germline V gene encodes CDR1 DFQATT and CDR2 SNEGSKA (reference sequence). CDR3 loop: CSARLPGQNYGQYF. Written as DNA, the CDR3 is TGCAGTGCTAGGTTACCGGGACAGAACTACGGGCAGTACTTC.

The chain employs TRBV5-6 and TRBJ2-7, with TRBD1 matching 8 bases. The V and J ends lost 4 bases and 0 bases, in that order; junction bases with no gene match: 6. The germline gives CDR1 SGHDT, CDR2 YYEEEE. This CDR3 region has 15 residues. The CDR3 coding sequence is TGTGCCAGCAGCCCGGGACAGGCTCTCTCCTACGAGCAGTACTTC. Translation: CASSPGQALSYEQYF.

This chain joins TRBV3-1 and TRBJ2-5, with D possibly being TRBD2 (6 bases). The ends were cut back, 1 base at V and 5 bases at J, with 17 bases in the middle. The CDR3 is made up of 16 amino acids. Germline lookup yields CDR1 LGHDT and CDR2 YNNKEL (reference sequence). CDR3 coding DNA: TGTGCCAGCAGCCAAGGACATCCGGGACTTGGGGAGACCCAGTACTTC. Its translation: CASSQGHPGLGETQYF.

The chain uses TRBV28 and TRBJ2-2; D not resolved. Germline V gene lookup returns CDR1 MDHEN and CDR2 SYDVKM. CDR3 length: 15 residues. Trimming took off 5 bases at V and 8 bases at J, with 18 bases between the two ends. This chain's CDR3 is CASSPASHGAGELFF. CDR3 nucleotides: TGTGCCAGCAGTCCCGCCTCACACGGCGCGGGGGAGCTGTTTTTT. Using reference TRBV28 and TRBJ2-2 for the parts outside the CDR3, the full variable domain is DVKVTQSSRYLVKRTGEKVFLECVQDMDHENMFWYRQDPGLGLRLIYFSYDVKMKEKGDIPEGYSVSREKKERFSLILESASTNQTSMYLCASSPASHGAGELFFGEGSRLTVL.